Presented here are 12 T cell receptor beta chains from one specimen sequenced in a study of T cell responses to AZD1222 COVID-19 vaccine. TCRdb keeps only in-frame clones here, not all; method: immunoSEQ multiplex PCR. The table includes more than 100,000 clones, 91% detected once. Specimen: peripheral blood, collected on day 0 of AZD1222 vaccination. Receptors were obtained from an adult in good health.

J is TRBJ1-3 and V is TRBV11-2, with 7 bases that match TRBD1. The germline V gene encodes CDR1 SGHAT and CDR2 FQNNGV. V lost 4 bases and J lost 0; bases outside the gene matches: 9. There are 17 residues in the CDR3. The CDR3: CASSSIQGRNSGNTIYF. The CDR3 nucleotides are TGTGCCAGCAGCTCGATACAGGGGCGGAACTCTGGAAACACCATATATTTT. Drawing the rest from reference TRBV11-2 and TRBJ1-3, the complete variable domain is EAGVAQSPRYKIIEKRQSVAFWCNPISGHATLYWYQQILGQGPKLLIQFQNNGVVDDSQLPKDRFSAERLKGVDSTLKIQPAKLEDSAVYLCASSSIQGRNSGNTIYFGEGSWLTVV.

The table lists this clone with a count of one. The CDR3 loop reads CASSSQVRGAGNTIYF. CDR3 DNA: TGTGCCAGCAGCTCCCAAGTGAGGGGAGCTGGAAACACCATATATTTT. The chain is built from TRBV11-2 and TRBJ1-3; perhaps TRBD1 as D (5 bases). The germline V gene has CDR1 SGHAT and CDR2 FQNNGV. The V end lost 4 bases, the J end lost 2 bases, and 15 bases lay between the germline ends. The CDR3 is 16 residues long.

J is TRBJ2-5 and V is TRBV6-4, with 12 positions matching TRBD2. This CDR3 spans 18 amino acids. The V gene's germline CDR1 is MRHNA and CDR2 SNTAGT. The junction had 11 bases not matched to a gene; V was cut back by 3 bases and J by 3 bases. CDR3 bases: TGTGCCAGCAGTGAAAGGATGAAGGCTAGCGGGAGGGAAGAGACCCAGTACTTC. This gives the protein CASSERMKASGREETQYF.

The chain has TRBV10-1 and TRBJ2-2; 7 bases fit TRBD2. Unmatched junction bases numbered 2, after V lost 8 bases and J lost 2 bases. Germline CDR1 is WNHNN and CDR2 is SYGVQD (reference sequence). This CDR3 has 13 amino acids. In DNA form, the CDR3 reads TGCGCCAGCCTAGCGGAAAACACCGGGGAGCTGTTTTTT. Protein sequence: CASLAENTGELFF.

The V call is TRBV28, the J call TRBJ2-7; 8 bases are shared with TRBD2. This CDR3 has 14 residues. V dropped 7 bases and J dropped 0; count of bases not matched to a gene: 5. CDR1 MDHEN and CDR2 SYDVKM come from the germline V gene. The CDR3 coding sequence is TGTGCCAGCACCCCCGGGACTAGCTCCTACGAGCAGTACTTC. It translates to CASTPGTSSYEQYF.

The chain couples TRBV30 to TRBJ1-2; maybe TRBD1 (6 bases). CDR3 length equals 15 residues. Trimming took 0 bases from V and 7 from J, leaving 18 bases between them. Germline V gene data show CDR1 as GTSNPN and CDR2 as SVGIG (reference sequence). This CDR3 is CAWSVGTGTSSGYTF. The CDR3 nucleotides read TGTGCCTGGAGTGTAGGGACCGGGACATCAAGTGGCTACACCTTC.

Only one count was recorded for this clone. CDR3 coding DNA: TGTGCCAGTAGTATGAACGGCTACGAGCAGTACTTC. Its protein product is CASSMNGYEQYF. J is TRBJ2-7 and V is TRBV19; no reliable D call. The V gene's germline CDR1 is LNHDA and CDR2 SQIVND (reference sequence). Trimming stripped 3 bases from V and 3 bases from J, with 6 bases between. CDR3 size: 12 residues.

The chain is built from TRBV6-1 and TRBJ1-2; weak D call: TRBD1 (6 bases). Trimming pared 1 base from V and 5 bases from J, leaving 14 bases between. Germline CDR1 reads MNHNS; CDR2 reads SASEGT. The CDR3 is made up of 15 amino acids. CDR3 loop: CASSEDPDSLYGYTF. The DNA of the CDR3 is TGTGCCAGCAGTGAAGATCCGGACAGCCTTTATGGCTACACCTTC.

The chain employs TRBV28 and TRBJ2-3, with 11 bases matching TRBD2. The junction had 5 bases not matched to a gene; V was cut back by 6 bases and J by 0 bases. Germline V lookup: CDR1 MDHEN, CDR2 SYDVKM. CDR3 length equals 16 residues. CDR3 in amino acids: CASSRGTSGSTDTQYF. The DNA for the CDR3 is TGTGCCAGCAGCCGTGGGACTAGCGGCAGCACAGATACGCAGTATTTT. The complete variable domain, with remaining parts taken from reference TRBV28 and TRBJ2-3, reads DVKVTQSSRYLVKRTGEKVFLECVQDMDHENMFWYRQDPGLGLRLIYFSYDVKMKEKGDIPEGYSVSREKKERFSLILESASTNQTSMYLCASSRGTSGSTDTQYFGPGTRLTVL.

The rearrangement uses TRBV28 and TRBJ2-7, with D perhaps TRBD1 (6 bases). The V and J ends lost 6 bases and 0 bases respectively, with 12 bases between them. From germline, CDR1 is MDHEN and CDR2 SYDVKM. This CDR3 region has 14 residues. CDR3 amino acids: CASSRQVPSYEQYF. DNA for the CDR3: TGTGCCAGCAGCAGACAGGTCCCCTCCTACGAGCAGTACTTC.

The gene calls are TRBV6-5 and TRBJ2-1; 15 bases agree with TRBD2. Trimming cost V 2 bases and J 9 bases; bases outside gene matches: 5. Germline assignment: CDR1 MNHEY and CDR2 SVGAGI. CDR3 length equals 16 residues. The CDR3 DNA follows: TGTGCCAGCAGTTACGGACTAGCGGGAGGGCCGGGTGAGCAGTTCTTC. Its protein is CASSYGLAGGPGEQFF.

This chain connects TRBV2 to TRBJ1-5; D is ambiguous. V gave up 7 bases and J gave up 5 bases, with 12 bases separating them. Per the germline V gene, CDR1 is SNHLY and CDR2 is FYNNEI. The CDR3 has 13 residues. The CDR3 protein is CASNSVGYQPQHF. The CDR3 coding sequence is TGTGCCAGCAATAGTGTGGGTTATCAGCCCCAGCATTTT.